The present entry profiles one T cell receptor (beta chain) with its context. The data were produced by immunoSEQ multiplex PCR, yet TCRdb's version contains in-frame clones alone and is incomplete. There are about 40,000 clones in the sample; roughly 88% occur only once, and roughly 5% lies in the top ten. This sample is drawn from a study of T cell changes during pregnancy in multiple sclerosis. This CDR3 has 16 residues. Germline V lookup: CDR1 SGHVS, CDR2 FNYEAQ. V dropped 5 bases and J dropped 6 bases, with 22 bases sitting between them. V is TRBV7-6 and J is TRBJ1-1, with a weak D call TRBD1 (5 bases). Sample: peripheral blood, taken in the first trimester of pregnancy. This sequence was found in a female donor in good health, enrolled as a control in a pregnancy study. The CDR3 spells CASSLNEVLTGAEAFF. Written as DNA, the CDR3 is TGTGCCAGCAGCCTAAATGAAGTCTTAACGGGGGCTGAAGCTTTCTTT.